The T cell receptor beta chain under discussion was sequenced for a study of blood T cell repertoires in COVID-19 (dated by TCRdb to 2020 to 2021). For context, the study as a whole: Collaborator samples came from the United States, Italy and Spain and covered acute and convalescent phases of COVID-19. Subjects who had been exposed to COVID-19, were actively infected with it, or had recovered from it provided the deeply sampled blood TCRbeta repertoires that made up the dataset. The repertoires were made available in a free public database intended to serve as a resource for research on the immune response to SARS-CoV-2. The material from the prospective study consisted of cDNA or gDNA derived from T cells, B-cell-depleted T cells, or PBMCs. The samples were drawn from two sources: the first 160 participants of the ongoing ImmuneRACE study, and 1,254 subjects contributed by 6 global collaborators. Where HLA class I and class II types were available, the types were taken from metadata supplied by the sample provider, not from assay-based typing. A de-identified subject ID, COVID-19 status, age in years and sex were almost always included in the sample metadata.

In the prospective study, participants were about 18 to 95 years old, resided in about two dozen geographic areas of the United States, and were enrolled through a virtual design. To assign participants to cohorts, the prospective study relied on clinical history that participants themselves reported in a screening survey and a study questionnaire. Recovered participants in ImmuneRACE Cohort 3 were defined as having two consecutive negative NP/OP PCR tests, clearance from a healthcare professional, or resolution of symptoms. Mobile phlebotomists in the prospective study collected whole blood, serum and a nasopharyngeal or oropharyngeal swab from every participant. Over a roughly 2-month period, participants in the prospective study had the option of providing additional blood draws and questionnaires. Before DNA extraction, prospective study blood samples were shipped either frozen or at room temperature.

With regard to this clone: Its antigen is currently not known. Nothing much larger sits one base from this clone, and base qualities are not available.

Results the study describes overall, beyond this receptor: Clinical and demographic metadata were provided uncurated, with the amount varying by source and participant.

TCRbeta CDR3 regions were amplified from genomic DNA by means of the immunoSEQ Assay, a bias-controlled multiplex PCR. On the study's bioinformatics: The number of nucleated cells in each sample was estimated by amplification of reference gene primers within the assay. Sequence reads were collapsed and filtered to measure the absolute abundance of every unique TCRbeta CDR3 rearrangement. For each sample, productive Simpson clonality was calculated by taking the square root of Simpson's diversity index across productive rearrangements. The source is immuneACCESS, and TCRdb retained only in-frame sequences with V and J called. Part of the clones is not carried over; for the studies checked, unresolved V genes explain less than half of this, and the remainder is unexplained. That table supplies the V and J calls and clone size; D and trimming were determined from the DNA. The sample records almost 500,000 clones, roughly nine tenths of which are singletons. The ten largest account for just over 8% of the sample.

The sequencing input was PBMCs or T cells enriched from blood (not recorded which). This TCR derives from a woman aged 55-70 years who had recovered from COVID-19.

The nucleotide sequence reads TGTGCCAGCAGCTTAGAAGCTGCACCAAGCTCCTATAATTCACCCCTCCACTTT. This sequence encodes CASSLEAAPSSYNSPLHF. Here the chain combines TRBV7-6 and TRBJ1-6; a confident D gene designation cannot be given. The trim is 1 base for V and 0 bases for J, with a gap of 13 bases between the germline ends. The CDR3 runs 18 residues from the cysteine to the phenylalanine. Only the CDR3 part of the read is kept: 54 bases, read in frame from the first base. CDR1 SGHVS and CDR2 FNYEAQ were looked up in the germline V gene.